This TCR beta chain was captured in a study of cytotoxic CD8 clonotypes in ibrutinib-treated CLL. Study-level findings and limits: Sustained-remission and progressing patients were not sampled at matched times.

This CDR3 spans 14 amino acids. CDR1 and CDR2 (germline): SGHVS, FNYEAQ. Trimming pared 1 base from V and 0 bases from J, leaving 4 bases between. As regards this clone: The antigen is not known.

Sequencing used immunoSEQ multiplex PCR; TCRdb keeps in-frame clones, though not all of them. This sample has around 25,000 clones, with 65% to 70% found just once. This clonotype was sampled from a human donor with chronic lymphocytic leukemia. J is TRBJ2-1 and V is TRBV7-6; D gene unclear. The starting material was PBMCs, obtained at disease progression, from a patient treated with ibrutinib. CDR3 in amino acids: CASSLGASYNEQFF. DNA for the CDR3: TGTGCCAGCAGCTTAGGGGCCTCCTACAATGAGCAGTTCTTC. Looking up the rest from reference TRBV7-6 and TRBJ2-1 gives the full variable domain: GAGVSQSPRYKVTKRGQDVALRCDPISGHVSLYWYRQALGQGPEFLTYFNYEAQQDKSGLPNDRFSAERPEGSISTLTIQRTEQRDSAMYRCASSLGASYNEQFFGPGTRLTVL.